Shown below are 19 T cell receptor beta chains from a single sample sequenced in a study of shared clonotypes between healthy human individuals. Profiled with immunoSEQ multiplex PCR; TCRdb holds only in-frame clones, not every one. The table records under 200,000 clones, about 93% of them present only once. Sequenced: naive CD4+ T cells sorted from blood. Subset denoted: CD45RA+ positively selected. These receptors were obtained from a woman aged 25 to 45 in good health.

The J gene is TRBJ2-7, the V gene TRBV6-6; TRBD1 is a possible D gene (6 bases). Germline V gene data show CDR1 as MNHNY and CDR2 as SVGAGI (reference sequence). V lost 2 bases to trimming and J lost 0 bases, with 8 bases between them. This CDR3 has 14 amino acids. The CDR3 DNA follows: TGTGCCAGCAGTTACACGGACAGCTCCTACGAGCAGTACTTC. This gives the protein CASSYTDSSYEQYF.

The chain uses TRBV30 and TRBJ1-2, with unresolved D. CDR3 length equals 11 residues. In germline, CDR1 is GTSNPN, CDR2 SVGIG (reference sequence). V was cut by 0 bases and J by 7 bases, with 6 bases left in between. Here the CDR3 DNA reads TGTGCCTGGAGTGTAAACGGTGGCTACACCTTC. The encoded protein is CAWSVNGGYTF.

This rearrangement joins TRBV6-5 to TRBJ1-2; D unclear. Deletions cut 2 bases from V and 4 bases from J, with 14 bases between. CDR1 is MNHEY, CDR2 SVGAGI, per germline. The CDR3 extends over 15 amino acids. CDR3 sequence: CASSYDVGVSYGYTF. The CDR3, as DNA: TGTGCCAGCAGTTACGACGTGGGCGTGAGCTATGGCTACACCTTC.

This chain uses TRBV7-3 with TRBJ2-3; the match to TRBD2 covers 15 bases. V shed 5 bases and J 2 bases; nucleotides not matched to a gene: 5. The CDR3 totals 17 residues. Looked up from germline, CDR1 is SGHTA and CDR2 is FQGTGA. The chain's CDR3 is CASSPGLAGGPTDTQYF. The CDR3 coding sequence is TGTGCCAGCAGCCCAGGACTAGCGGGAGGGCCCACAGATACGCAGTATTTT.

The chain combines TRBV27 with TRBJ2-7, with TRBD2 matching over 12 bases. The CDR3 totals 15 residues. Trimming at V came to 4 bases and at J to 6 bases, leaving 7 bases not matched to a gene. CDR1 is MNHEY and CDR2 is SMNVEV in the germline V gene (reference sequence). DNA of the CDR3: TGTGCCAGCAGTTCTCTAGCGGGAGGGCAGGGCGAGCAGTACTTC. Translation: CASSSLAGGQGEQYF.

This chain uses TRBV27 with TRBJ1-2; D is perhaps TRBD1 (5 bases). CDR1 is MNHEY and CDR2 is SMNVEV in the germline V gene (reference sequence). The ends were cut back, 3 bases at V and 3 bases at J, with 20 bases in the middle. The CDR3 has 17 residues. As DNA, the CDR3 is TGTGCCAGCAGTTTGACTAATCACCAGGGTTTAGACTATGGCTACACCTTC. It encodes CASSLTNHQGLDYGYTF.

The rearrangement links TRBV19 to TRBJ2-7; D gene ambiguous. V lost 8 bases and J lost 6, with 14 bases in between. Germline lookup yields CDR1 LNHDA and CDR2 SQIVND (reference sequence). The CDR3 contains 12 residues. The CDR3 protein is CASPPSRSEQYF. The DNA of the CDR3 is TGTGCCAGTCCCCCGTCCCGATCCGAGCAGTACTTC.

V gene TRBV7-8 combines with J gene TRBJ1-2; no clear D. The CDR3 length is 15 residues. Germline CDR1 reads SGHVS; CDR2 reads FQNEAQ. V was trimmed by 0 bases and J by 0 bases, leaving 8 bases between them. The CDR3 coding sequence is TGTGCCAGCAGCTTAGCAACAGCAGCTAACTATGGCTACACCTTC. As protein: CASSLATAANYGYTF.

The rearrangement uses TRBV5-1 and TRBJ2-5; tentative D call: TRBD2 (5 bases). Germline CDR1 and CDR2: SGHRS and YFSETQ. The CDR3 totals 14 residues. Trimming removed 4 bases at V and 2 bases at J, with 12 bases between. Here the CDR3 reads CASSTGRGQETQYF. CDR3 nucleotides: TGCGCCAGCAGCACTGGACGGGGACAAGAGACCCAGTACTTC.

This chain uses TRBV18 with TRBJ2-5; a weak D match, TRBD2 (7 bases). The J call may not be correct, given that the DNA end is closer to TRBJ2-7. CDR3 length equals 17 residues. Germline V CDR1 and CDR2: KGHSH, LQKENI. In DNA, the CDR3 is TGTGCCAGCTCACCCTATCCCGCCAGCGGGACAACCTACGAGCAGTACTTC. It codes for CASSPYPASGTTYEQYF.

V is TRBV4-1 and J is TRBJ2-1; 9 nucleotides agree with TRBD2. The CDR3 is 16 amino acids. Germline assignment: CDR1 MGHRA and CDR2 YSYEKL. V trimming: 4 bases; J trimming: 5 bases; junction bases outside the gene matches: 9. Here the CDR3 DNA reads TGCGCCAGCAGCCCCCTCGGACTAGCGAACAACAATGAGCAGTTCTTC. Translating it yields CASSPLGLANNNEQFF.

The chain joins TRBV7-9 to TRBJ1-2; D unresolved. CDR3 length: 15 residues. V was trimmed by 6 bases and J by 3 bases, leaving 17 bases between them. The germline V gene encodes CDR1 SEHNR and CDR2 FQNEAQ (reference sequence). The CDR3: CASSQQIYGDYGYTF. The CDR3 nucleotides are TGTGCCAGCAGTCAACAAATATACGGGGACTATGGCTACACCTTC.

This clone appeared once. The CDR3 region has the DNA TGTGCCAGCAGCGTTGCTGACGTGACGAACGAGCAGTACTTC. The encoded protein is CASSVADVTNEQYF. V gene TRBV9 combines with J gene TRBJ2-7; D is uncertain. Trimming cost V 2 bases and J 5 bases, with 14 bases left between them. The CDR3 spans 14 residues. Germline V gives CDR1 SGDLS, CDR2 YYNGEE.

This rearrangement joins TRBV6-1 to TRBJ2-7, with 7 bases matching TRBD1. Germline CDR1 is MNHNS and CDR2 is SASEGT. Trimming cost V 8 bases and J 4 bases; bases outside gene matches: 5. CDR3 length: 12 residues. CDR3 in DNA: TGTGCCAGCGAGGGACAGAGATACGAGCAGTACTTC. This encodes CASEGQRYEQYF.

CDR3 sequence: CASSQETSGPYEQYF. The CDR3 DNA is TGTGCCAGCAGCCAAGAAACTAGCGGTCCCTACGAGCAGTACTTC. The V and J genes are TRBV5-4 and TRBJ2-7, with 8 bases that match TRBD2. V trimming: 4 bases; J trimming: 2 bases; junction bases outside the gene matches: 8. Germline CDR1 reads SGHNT; CDR2 reads YYREEE (reference sequence). There are 15 residues in the CDR3.

V gene TRBV6-6 combines with J gene TRBJ2-7; tentatively, D is TRBD2 (7 bases). V was clipped by 0 bases and J by 1 base, with 13 bases between them. CDR3 size: 16 residues. Germline CDR1 is MNHNY and CDR2 is SVGAGI (reference sequence). DNA of the CDR3: TGTGCCAGCAGTTACTCCGGGGGGCTAGATTCCTACGAGCAGTACTTC. Protein sequence: CASSYSGGLDSYEQYF.

V and J are TRBV29-1 and TRBJ2-5, with 9 bases that match TRBD2. The CDR3 is 14 amino acids. J gave up 5 bases and V 5 bases, and 9 bases lay outside the gene matches. Germline CDR1 reads SQVTM; CDR2 reads ANQGSEA. The CDR3 sequence is CSVYSGSGSETQYF. In DNA form, the CDR3 reads TGCAGCGTTTATAGCGGGAGTGGCAGTGAGACCCAGTACTTC.

The chain recombines TRBV29-1 with TRBJ2-1; 8 bases fit TRBD1. CDR3 size: 13 residues. Germline CDR1 reads SQVTM; CDR2 reads ANQGSEA. The V segment lost 4 bases and the J segment 4 bases; nucleotides outside the gene matches: 3. The CDR3 bases are TGCAGCGTTGCAGGGGGCTCGTACAATGAGCAGTTCTTC. This encodes CSVAGGSYNEQFF.

The chain carries TRBV21-1 and TRBJ2-1; the D call in the table, TRBD1, was not verified against the DNA. TRBV21-1 corresponds to a pseudogene. CDR3 length equals 16 residues. DNA of the CDR3: TGTGCCAGCATGGTGGGGACAATGAGCTCCTACAATGAGCAGTTCTTC. Its protein product is CASMVGTMSSYNEQFF.